The T cell receptor beta chain under discussion was sequenced for a study of OX40 agonist ivuxolimab in advanced cancers. Sequenced by immunoSEQ multiplex PCR; TCRdb stores in-frame clones only, minus some. The sample consists of under 85,000 clones, 85% of them appearing once. Looked up from germline, CDR1 is SGHRS and CDR2 is YFSETQ. V shed 0 bases and J shed 4 bases, with 9 bases lying between them. The CDR3 is 14 amino acids. Source: CD4+ or CD8+ T cells sorted from blood, taken in a trial of the OX40 agonist ivuxolimab. This sequence originates from an adult with an advanced solid tumor such as melanoma, head and neck, liver or kidney cancer. The chain joins TRBV5-1 to TRBJ2-3, with D tentatively TRBD1 or TRBD2 (6 bases each). In DNA, the CDR3 is TGCGCCAGCAGCTTGGAGGGGGGACCAGATACGCAGTATTTT. Translating gives CASSLEGGPDTQYF.